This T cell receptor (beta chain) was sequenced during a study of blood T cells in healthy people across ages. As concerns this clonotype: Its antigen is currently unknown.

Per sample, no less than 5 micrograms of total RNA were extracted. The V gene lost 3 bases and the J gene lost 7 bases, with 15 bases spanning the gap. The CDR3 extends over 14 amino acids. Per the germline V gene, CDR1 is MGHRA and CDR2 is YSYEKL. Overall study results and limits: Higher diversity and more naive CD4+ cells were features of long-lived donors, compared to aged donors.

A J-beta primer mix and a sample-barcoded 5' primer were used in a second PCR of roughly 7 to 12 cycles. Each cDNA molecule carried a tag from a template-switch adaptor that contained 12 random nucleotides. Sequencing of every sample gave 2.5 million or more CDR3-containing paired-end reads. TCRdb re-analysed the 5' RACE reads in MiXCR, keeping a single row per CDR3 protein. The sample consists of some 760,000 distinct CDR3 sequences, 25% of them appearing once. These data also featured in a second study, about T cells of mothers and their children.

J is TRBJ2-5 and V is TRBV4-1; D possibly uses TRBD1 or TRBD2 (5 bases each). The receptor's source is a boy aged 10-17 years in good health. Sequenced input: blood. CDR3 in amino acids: CASSHPGASGTQYF. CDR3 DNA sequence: TGCGCCAGCAGCCATCCCGGGGCTTCGGGGACCCAGTACTTC.